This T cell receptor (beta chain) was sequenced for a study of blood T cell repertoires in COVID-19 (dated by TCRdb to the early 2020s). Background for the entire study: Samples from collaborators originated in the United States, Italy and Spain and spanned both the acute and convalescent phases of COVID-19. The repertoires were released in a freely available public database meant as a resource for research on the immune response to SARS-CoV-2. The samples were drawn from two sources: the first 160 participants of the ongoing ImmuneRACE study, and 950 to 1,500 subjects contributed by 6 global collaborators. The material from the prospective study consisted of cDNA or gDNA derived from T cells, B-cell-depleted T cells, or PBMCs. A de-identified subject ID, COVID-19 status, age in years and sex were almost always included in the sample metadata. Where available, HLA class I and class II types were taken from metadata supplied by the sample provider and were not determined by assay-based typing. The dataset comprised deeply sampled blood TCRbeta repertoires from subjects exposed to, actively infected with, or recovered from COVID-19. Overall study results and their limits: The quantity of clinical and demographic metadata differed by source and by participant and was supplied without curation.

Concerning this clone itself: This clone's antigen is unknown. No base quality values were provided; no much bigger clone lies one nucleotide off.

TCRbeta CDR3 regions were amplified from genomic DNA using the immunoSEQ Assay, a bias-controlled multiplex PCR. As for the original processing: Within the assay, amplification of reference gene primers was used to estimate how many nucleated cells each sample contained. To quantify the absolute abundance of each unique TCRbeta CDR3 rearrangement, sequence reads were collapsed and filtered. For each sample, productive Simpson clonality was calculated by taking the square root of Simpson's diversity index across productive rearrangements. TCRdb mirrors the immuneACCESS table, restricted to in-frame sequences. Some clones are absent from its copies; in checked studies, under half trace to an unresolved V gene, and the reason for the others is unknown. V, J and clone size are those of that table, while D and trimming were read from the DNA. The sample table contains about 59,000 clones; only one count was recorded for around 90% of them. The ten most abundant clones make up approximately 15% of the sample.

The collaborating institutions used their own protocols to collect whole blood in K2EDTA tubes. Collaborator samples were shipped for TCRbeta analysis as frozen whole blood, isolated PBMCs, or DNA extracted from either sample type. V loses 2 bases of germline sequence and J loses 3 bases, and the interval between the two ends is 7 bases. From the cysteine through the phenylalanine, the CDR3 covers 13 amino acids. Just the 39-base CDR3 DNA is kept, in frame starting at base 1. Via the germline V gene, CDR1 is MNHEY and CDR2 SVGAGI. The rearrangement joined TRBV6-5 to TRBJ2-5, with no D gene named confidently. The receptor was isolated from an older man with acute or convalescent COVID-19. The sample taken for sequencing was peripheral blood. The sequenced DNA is TGTGCCAGCAGTTACCACAGTGAAGAGACCCAGTACTTC. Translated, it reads CASSYHSEETQYF.